One and the same sample provided the 21 T cell receptor beta chains below, sequenced in a study of T cell repertoires in cytomegalovirus infection. TCRdb reprocessed the reads via MiXCR and lists one record per CDR3 protein. Here the sample spans about 830,000 distinct CDR3 sequences, about 30% being singletons. Their antigens are not known. The source material was cultured CD8+ T cells from PBMCs, sampled from culture after CMV antigen stimulation. The receptors were gathered from a human donor in good health (CMV status not recorded). Some clones in this sample may be carry-over from other donors' samples.

This clonotype was counted ten times or more. V gene TRBV12-3 or TRBV12-4 combines with J gene TRBJ2-1, with TRBD1 matching over 7 bases. The V gene end was trimmed by 6 bases and the J gene end by 4 bases; junction bases not matched to a gene: 3. The CDR3 has 13 amino acids. For the CDR3, the DNA is TGTGCCAGCAGCTCGGACAGGTACAATGAGCAGTTCTTC. The encoded protein is CASSSDRYNEQFF.

Worth noting for this clonotype: This may arise from a read error, as a much more abundant clone is one base away. The chain carries TRBV7-8 and TRBJ1-4, with 11 positions matching TRBD1. Germline CDR1 and CDR2: SGHVS and FQNEAQ. This CDR3 has 17 amino acids. CDR3 sequence (DNA): TGTACCAGCAGCTCCCCGGGACAGGGGGAAATGAATGAAAAACTGTTTTTT. It is translated as CTSSSPGQGEMNEKLFF. Based on the CDR3 plus reference TRBV7-8 and TRBJ1-4, the full variable domain is GAGVSQSPRYKVAKRGQDVALRCDPISGHVSLFWYQQALGQGPEFLTYFQNEAQLDKSGLPSDRFFAERPEGSVSTLKIQRTQQEDSAVYLCTSSSPGQGEMNEKLFFGSGTQLSVL.

This chain uses TRBV6-2 or TRBV6-3 with TRBJ2-1, with 9 bases that match TRBD2. Judging by the DNA end, TRBJ2-7 fits better; the J call may be wrong. This CDR3 spans 17 amino acids. Per germline, CDR1 MNHEY and CDR2 SVGEGT. The CDR3 sequence: CASSYSILLAGYNEQYF. CDR3 DNA: TGTGCCAGCAGTTACTCCATCTTGCTAGCGGGGTACAATGAGCAGTACTTC.

Many counts were recorded for this clonotype. The chain is built from TRBV11-2 and TRBJ2-4, with D unclear. CDR1 and CDR2 from the germline V gene are SGHAT and FQNNGV. V lost 1 base to trimming and J lost 1 base, with 8 bases between them. The CDR3 consists of 15 residues. The CDR3 DNA follows: TGTGCCAGCAGCTTAGGAAAAGCCGCCAAAAACATTCAGTACTTC. Translated, it gives CASSLGKAAKNIQYF.

There are a few counts of this clonotype. The CDR3 coding sequence is TGTGCCAGCACCAGAGGAGGTACCGGGGAGCTGTTTTTT. Encoded protein: CASTRGGTGELFF. The chain has TRBV7-9 and TRBJ2-2; TRBD2 might be the D (5 bases). Germline V gives CDR1 SEHNR, CDR2 FQNEAQ (reference sequence). With 7 bases removed from V and 5 bases from J, the gap between germline ends came to 11 bases. CDR3 size: 13 residues.

This clonotype was picked up a small number of times. The chain carries TRBV25-1 and TRBJ2-1; 7 nucleotides line up with TRBD2. The germline V gene has CDR1 MGHDK and CDR2 SYGVNS. With V trimmed by 4 bases and J by 3 bases, 9 bases remained unmatched. CDR3 length equals 16 residues. The CDR3 DNA follows: TGTGCCAGCAGTGCGACTAGCCCGACCCACTACAATGAGCAGTTCTTC. Its translation: CASSATSPTHYNEQFF.

The genes are TRBV10-3 and TRBJ2-3; unclear D gene. The V and J ends lost 3 bases and 2 bases respectively, with 6 bases between them. The CDR3 has 13 amino acids. The germline V gene has CDR1 ENHRY and CDR2 SYGVKD. The CDR3 is CAISDATTDTQYF. Written as DNA, the CDR3 is TGTGCCATCAGTGACGCGACCACAGATACGCAGTATTTT.

This clonotype has more than one count but fewer than ten. The V call is TRBV4-1, the J call TRBJ2-4; D is unclear. Deletions cut 0 bases from V and 0 bases from J, with 6 bases between. This CDR3 spans 15 amino acids. Germline V gene data show CDR1 as MGHRA and CDR2 as YSYEKL. The CDR3 here is CASSQDLVAKNIQYF. The CDR3 bases are TGCGCCAGCAGCCAAGATTTAGTAGCCAAAAACATTCAGTACTTC.

This clonotype was seen a handful of times. The J gene is TRBJ1-3, the V gene TRBV7-9; D unresolved. This CDR3 has 15 amino acids. Trimming left V 8 bases short and J 0 bases short, with 14 bases between. Per the germline V gene, CDR1 is SEHNR and CDR2 is FQNEAQ (reference sequence). CDR3 amino acids: CASENQSFSGNTIYF. The CDR3 nucleotides read TGTGCCAGCGAAAACCAGTCTTTCTCTGGAAACACCATATATTTT.

At least ten counts were recorded for this clonotype. V is TRBV7-2 and J is TRBJ1-4; the D is unclear. The germline V gene has CDR1 SGHTA and CDR2 FQGNSA. The CDR3 contains 14 residues. Trimming took off 5 bases at V and 0 bases at J, with 7 bases between the two ends. The CDR3 spells CASSRRATNEKLFF. CDR3 nucleotide sequence: TGTGCCAGCAGCCGTCGGGCAACTAATGAAAAACTGTTTTTT. The full variable domain, completed using reference TRBV7-2 and TRBJ1-4, is GAGVSQSPSNKVTEKGKDVELRCDPISGHTALYWYRQSLGQGLEFLIYFQGNSAPDKSGLPSDRFSAERTGGSVSTLTIQRTQQEDSAVYLCASSRRATNEKLFFGSGTQLSVL.

This clonotype was seen a handful of times. V usage is TRBV6-6 and J usage is TRBJ2-1, with a weak D call TRBD1 (6 bases). The length of the CDR3 is 14 residues. Deletions cut 7 bases from V and 0 bases from J, with 10 bases between. The germline gives CDR1 MNHNY, CDR2 SVGAGI (reference sequence). The DNA of the CDR3 is TGTGCCAGCATTGGACAGAGCTCCTACAATGAGCAGTTCTTC. Translating it yields CASIGQSSYNEQFF.

This chain joins TRBV27 and TRBJ1-2; 7 bases agree with TRBD1. The CDR3 sequence is 18 residues long. Germline trimming cut 7 bases from V and 3 bases from J; bases unmatched to any gene: 20. Germline lookup yields CDR1 MNHEY and CDR2 SMNVEV (reference sequence). CDR3 DNA sequence: TGTGCCAGCACCCCAACCTCCGGGACAGCTCGACCCGACTATGGCTACACCTTC. As protein: CASTPTSGTARPDYGYTF.

The chain couples TRBV5-6 to TRBJ2-7; D is uncertain. The V end lost 0 bases, the J end lost 0 bases, and 13 bases lay between the germline ends. The germline V gene has CDR1 SGHDT and CDR2 YYEEEE. This CDR3 is built from 16 residues. The CDR3 DNA is TGTGCCAGCAGCTTGGTTCCGGGCGTAATCTCCTACGAGCAGTACGTC. Translation: CASSLVPGVISYEQYV.

This clonotype was observed a few times. The V gene is TRBV27, the J gene TRBJ2-1; D could derive from TRBD1 or TRBD2 (5 bases each). This CDR3 comprises 13 residues. Germline CDR1 reads MNHEY; CDR2 reads SMNVEV (reference sequence). The V and J ends lost 0 bases and 9 bases respectively, with 9 bases between them. The CDR3 bases are TGTGCCAGCAGTTTATCCCGGGACGCTGAGCAGTTCTTC. Protein product: CASSLSRDAEQFF.

The chain employs TRBV20-1 and TRBJ2-1; 8 bases align to TRBD2. CDR3 length: 14 amino acids. Germline loops: CDR1 DFQATT, CDR2 SNEGSKA (reference sequence). The ends lost 0 bases at V and 7 bases at J; junction bases unmatched: 5. CDR3 coding DNA: TGCAGTGCTAGAGATCGGGAGGGACTGAATGAGCAGTTCTTC. Translation: CSARDREGLNEQFF.

This clonotype was detected only a few times. The V call is TRBV6-2 or TRBV6-3, the J call TRBJ2-2, with D perhaps TRBD2 (5 bases). The V end lost 2 bases, the J end lost 4 bases, and 8 bases lay between the germline ends. The CDR3 length is 14 residues. Germline CDR1 and CDR2: MNHEY and SVGEGT. The CDR3 sequence: CASSYGGPTGELFF. DNA of the CDR3: TGTGCCAGCAGTTACGGAGGCCCCACCGGGGAGCTGTTTTTT.

The chain combines TRBV7-9 with TRBJ2-7, with 11 bases lining up with TRBD2. Germline V CDR1 and CDR2: SEHNR, FQNEAQ (reference sequence). The CDR3 is 13 residues long. V was pared by 8 bases and J by 2 bases, with 2 bases of the junction left unmatched. For the CDR3, the DNA is TGTGCCAGCGAGACTAGCGGGGCCTACGAGCAGTACTTC. It is translated as CASETSGAYEQYF.

CDR3 sequence reads: CASSSPRLQETQYF. As DNA, the CDR3 is TGTGCCAGCAGTAGCCCGAGACTCCAAGAGACCCAGTACTTC. V usage is TRBV6-2 or TRBV6-3 and J usage is TRBJ2-5; D uncertain. Germline CDR1 is MNHEY and CDR2 is SVGEGT. Trimming pared 5 bases from V and 1 base from J, leaving 11 bases between. This CDR3 has 14 amino acids.

The V call is TRBV6-2 or TRBV6-3, the J call TRBJ1-2; D gene ambiguous. The CDR3 totals 13 residues. With 2 bases removed from V and 4 bases from J, the gap between germline ends came to 8 bases. From germline, CDR1 is MNHEY and CDR2 SVGEGT. The CDR3 reads CASSYSDRYGYTF. CDR3 coding DNA: TGTGCCAGCAGTTACAGTGACCGCTATGGCTACACCTTC.

The chain employs TRBV7-6 and TRBJ1-6, with D possibly TRBD1 on 5 matching bases. This CDR3 has 15 amino acids. V dropped 5 bases and J dropped 8 bases, with 16 bases sitting between them. Germline CDR1 is SGHVS and CDR2 is FNYEAQ. The CDR3 loop reads CASSPGPRFDSPLHF. The CDR3 nucleotides read TGTGCCAGCAGCCCAGGGCCTCGCTTCGATTCACCCCTCCACTTT.

Only a few counts were recorded for this clonotype. Here the CDR3 reads CASSTPKRGSTDTQYF. CDR3 in DNA: TGTGCCAGCAGCACCCCCAAGCGGGGCAGCACAGATACGCAGTATTTT. This chain links TRBV7-9 with TRBJ2-3; 7 nucleotides line up with TRBD2. The CDR3 is 16 amino acids. The germline CDR1 and CDR2 sequences are SEHNR and FQNEAQ (reference sequence). V trimming: 5 bases; J trimming: 0 bases; junction bases outside the gene matches: 8.